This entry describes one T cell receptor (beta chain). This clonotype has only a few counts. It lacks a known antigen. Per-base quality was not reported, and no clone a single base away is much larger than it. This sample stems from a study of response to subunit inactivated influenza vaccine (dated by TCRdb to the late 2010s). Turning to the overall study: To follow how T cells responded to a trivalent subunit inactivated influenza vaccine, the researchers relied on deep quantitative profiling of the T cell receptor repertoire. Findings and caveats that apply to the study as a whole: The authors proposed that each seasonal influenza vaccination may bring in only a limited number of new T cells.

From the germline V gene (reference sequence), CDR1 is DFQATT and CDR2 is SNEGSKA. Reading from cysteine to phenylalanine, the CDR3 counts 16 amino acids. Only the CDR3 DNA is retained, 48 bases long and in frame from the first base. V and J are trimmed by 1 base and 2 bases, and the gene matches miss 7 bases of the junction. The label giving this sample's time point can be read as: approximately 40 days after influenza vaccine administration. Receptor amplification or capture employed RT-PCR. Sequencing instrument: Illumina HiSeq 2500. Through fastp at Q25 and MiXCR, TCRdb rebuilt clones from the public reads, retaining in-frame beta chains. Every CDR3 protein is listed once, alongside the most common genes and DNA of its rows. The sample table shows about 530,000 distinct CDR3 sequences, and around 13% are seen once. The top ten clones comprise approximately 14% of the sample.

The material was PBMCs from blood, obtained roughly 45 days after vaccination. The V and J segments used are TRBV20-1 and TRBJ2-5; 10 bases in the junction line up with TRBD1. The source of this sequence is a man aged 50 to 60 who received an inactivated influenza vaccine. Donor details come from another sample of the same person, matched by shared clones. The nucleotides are TGCAGTGCTAGAGGATTAGAGGACAGGGGGCAAGAGACCCAGTACTTC. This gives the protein CSARGLEDRGQETQYF.